The entry below describes one T cell receptor beta chain. These data come from a study of T cells expressing NK-cell markers. The germline gives CDR1 SGHVS, CDR2 FQNEAQ. This CDR3 has 16 residues. TCRdb re-called the 5' RACE reads; every CDR3 protein appears as one record, without DNA. Its table lists 350,000 to 450,000 distinct CDR3 sequences. The sequenced sample consisted of blood T cells: a sorted CD56 or NKG2C T cell subset, CD4+ or CD8+ T cells, or bulk PBMC T cells (not recorded which). This clonotype was sampled from a man between 18 and 69 years old in good health. This chain joins TRBV7-8 and TRBJ1-6; the TRBD1 assignment by TCRdb is unverifiable without DNA. The chain's CDR3 is CASSLGVGTAWRPLHF.